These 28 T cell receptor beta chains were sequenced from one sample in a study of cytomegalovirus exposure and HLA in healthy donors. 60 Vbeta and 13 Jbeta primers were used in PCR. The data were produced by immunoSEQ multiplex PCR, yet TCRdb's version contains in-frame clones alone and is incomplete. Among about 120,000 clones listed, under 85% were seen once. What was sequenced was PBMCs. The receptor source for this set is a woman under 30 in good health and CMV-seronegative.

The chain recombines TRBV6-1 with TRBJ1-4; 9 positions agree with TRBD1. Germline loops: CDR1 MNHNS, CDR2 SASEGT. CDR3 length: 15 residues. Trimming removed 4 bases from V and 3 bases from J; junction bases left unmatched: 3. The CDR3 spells CASSGTGEANEKLFF. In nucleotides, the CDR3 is TGTGCCAGCAGTGGGACAGGGGAGGCTAATGAAAAACTGTTTTTT.

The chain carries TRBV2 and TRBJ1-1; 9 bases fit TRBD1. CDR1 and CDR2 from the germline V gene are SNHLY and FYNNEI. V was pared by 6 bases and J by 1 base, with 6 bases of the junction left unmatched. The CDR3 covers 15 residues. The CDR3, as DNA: TGTGCCAGCAGAACAGGGGGCGGGGGGAACACTGAAGCTTTCTTT. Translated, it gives CASRTGGGGNTEAFF.

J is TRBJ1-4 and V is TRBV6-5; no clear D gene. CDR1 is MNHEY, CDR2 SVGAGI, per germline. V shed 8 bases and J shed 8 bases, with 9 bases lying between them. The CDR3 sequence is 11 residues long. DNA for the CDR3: TGTGCCAGCGGAGCAAAGGAAAAACTGTTTTTT. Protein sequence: CASGAKEKLFF.

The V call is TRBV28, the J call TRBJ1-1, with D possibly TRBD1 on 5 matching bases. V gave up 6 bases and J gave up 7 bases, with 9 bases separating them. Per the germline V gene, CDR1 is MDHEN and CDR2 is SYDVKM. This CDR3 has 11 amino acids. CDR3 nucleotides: TGTGCCAGCAGGACAGCCCATGAAGCTTTCTTT. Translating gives CASRTAHEAFF.

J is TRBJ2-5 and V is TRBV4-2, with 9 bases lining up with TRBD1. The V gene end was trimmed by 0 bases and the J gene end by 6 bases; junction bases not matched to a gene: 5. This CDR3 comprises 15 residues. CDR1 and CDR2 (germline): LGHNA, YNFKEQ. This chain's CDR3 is CASSQERDRVQTQYF. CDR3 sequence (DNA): TGTGCCAGCAGCCAAGAGAGGGACAGGGTTCAGACCCAGTACTTC.

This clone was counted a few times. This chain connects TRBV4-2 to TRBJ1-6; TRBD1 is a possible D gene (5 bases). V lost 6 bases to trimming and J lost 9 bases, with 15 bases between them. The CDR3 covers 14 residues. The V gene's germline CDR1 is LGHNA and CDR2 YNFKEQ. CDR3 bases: TGTGCCAGCAGACAGGTGGGGTTGTCTTCACCCCTCCACTTT. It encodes CASRQVGLSSPLHF.

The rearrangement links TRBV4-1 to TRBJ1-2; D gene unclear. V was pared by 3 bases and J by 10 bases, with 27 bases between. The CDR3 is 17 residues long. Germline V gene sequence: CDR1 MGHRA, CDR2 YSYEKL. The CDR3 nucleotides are TGCGCCAGCAGCCAGTTTATATCGGGCAGCGGCCTATATAACTACACCTTC. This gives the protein CASSQFISGSGLYNYTF.

The CDR3 region is CASSPGGGNQPQHF. The CDR3 DNA reads as TGTGCCAGCAGTCCCGGGGGTGGCAATCAGCCCCAGCATTTT. The V call is TRBV27, the J call TRBJ1-5; tentatively, D is TRBD1 (5 bases). The CDR3 loop spans 14 amino acids. V was trimmed by 5 bases and J by 2 bases, leaving 10 bases between them. The germline V gene has CDR1 MNHEY and CDR2 SMNVEV (reference sequence).

CDR3 region: CTSSQGRTGRGTF. CDR3 nucleotide sequence: TGCACCAGCAGCCAAGGCCGGACAGGGCGGGGAACCTTC. The chain recombines TRBV1 with TRBJ1-2; the table's D gene call, TRBD1, was not cross checked with the DNA. TRBV1 is listed as a pseudogene. This CDR3 region has 13 residues.

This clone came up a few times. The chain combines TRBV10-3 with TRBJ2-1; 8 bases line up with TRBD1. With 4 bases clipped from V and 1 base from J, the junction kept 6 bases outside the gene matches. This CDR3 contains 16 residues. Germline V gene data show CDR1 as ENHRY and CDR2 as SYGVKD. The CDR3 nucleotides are TGTGCCATCAGTGCACCGGACAGGGTATCCTACAATGAGCAGTTCTTC. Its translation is CAISAPDRVSYNEQFF.

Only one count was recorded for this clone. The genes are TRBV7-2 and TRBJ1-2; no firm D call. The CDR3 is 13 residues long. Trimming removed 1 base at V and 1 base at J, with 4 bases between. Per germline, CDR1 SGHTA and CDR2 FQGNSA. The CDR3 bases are TGTGCCAGCAGCTTAGACAGTAACTATGGCTACACCTTC. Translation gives CASSLDSNYGYTF.

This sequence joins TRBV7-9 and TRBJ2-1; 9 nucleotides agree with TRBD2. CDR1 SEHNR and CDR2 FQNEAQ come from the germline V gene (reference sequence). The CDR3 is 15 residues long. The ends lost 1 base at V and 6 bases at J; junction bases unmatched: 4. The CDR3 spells CASSLGRGGPNEQFF. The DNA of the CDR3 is TGTGCCAGCAGCTTAGGGCGGGGGGGCCCCAATGAGCAGTTCTTC.

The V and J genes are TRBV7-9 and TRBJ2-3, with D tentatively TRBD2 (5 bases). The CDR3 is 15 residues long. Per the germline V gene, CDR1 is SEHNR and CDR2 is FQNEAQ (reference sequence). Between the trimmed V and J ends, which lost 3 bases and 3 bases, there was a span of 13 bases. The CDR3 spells CASSFDEGSTDTQYF. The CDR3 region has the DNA TGTGCCAGCAGCTTTGATGAGGGTAGTACAGATACGCAGTATTTT.

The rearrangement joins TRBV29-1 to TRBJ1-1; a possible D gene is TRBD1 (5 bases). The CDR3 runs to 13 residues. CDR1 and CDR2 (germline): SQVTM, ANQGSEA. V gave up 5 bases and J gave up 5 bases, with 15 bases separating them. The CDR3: CSVRGRVSTEAFF. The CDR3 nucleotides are TGCAGCGTTCGGGGGAGGGTGTCGACTGAAGCTTTCTTT.

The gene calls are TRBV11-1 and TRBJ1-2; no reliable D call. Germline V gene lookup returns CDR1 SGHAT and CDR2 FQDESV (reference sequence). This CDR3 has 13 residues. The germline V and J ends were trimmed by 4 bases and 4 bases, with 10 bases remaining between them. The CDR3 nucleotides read TGTGCCAGCAGCTCATCCGGGGTCTATGGCTACACCTTC. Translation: CASSSSGVYGYTF.

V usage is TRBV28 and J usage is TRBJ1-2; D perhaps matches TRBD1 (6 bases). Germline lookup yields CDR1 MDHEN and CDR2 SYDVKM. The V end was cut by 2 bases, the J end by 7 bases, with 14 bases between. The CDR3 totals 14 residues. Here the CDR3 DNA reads TGTGCCAGCAGTTTAGGACAGCTGGTTTTTGGCTACACCTTC. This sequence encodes CASSLGQLVFGYTF.

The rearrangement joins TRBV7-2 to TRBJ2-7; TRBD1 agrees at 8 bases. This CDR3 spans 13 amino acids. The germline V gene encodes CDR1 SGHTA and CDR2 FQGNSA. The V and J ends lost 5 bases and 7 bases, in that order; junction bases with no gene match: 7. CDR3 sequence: CASSQGQGREQYF. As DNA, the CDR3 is TGTGCCAGCAGCCAAGGACAGGGCAGGGAGCAGTACTTC.

The chain's CDR3 is CASTTGGPRGTQYF. In nucleotides, the CDR3 is TGTGCCAGCACCACGGGGGGGCCGCGGGGTACGCAGTATTTT. The genes are TRBV28 and TRBJ2-3, with 8 bases aligning to TRBD2. Trimming at V came to 7 bases and at J to 8 bases, leaving 11 bases not matched to a gene. Germline CDR1 is MDHEN and CDR2 is SYDVKM. CDR3 length: 14 amino acids.

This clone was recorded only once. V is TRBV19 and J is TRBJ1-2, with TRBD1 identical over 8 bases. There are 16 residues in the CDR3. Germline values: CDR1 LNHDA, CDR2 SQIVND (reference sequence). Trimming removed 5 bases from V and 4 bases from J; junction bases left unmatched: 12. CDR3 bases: TGTGCCAGTAGTTCTCAAACAGGGGGTTTGAGCTATGGCTACACCTTC. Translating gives CASSSQTGGLSYGYTF.

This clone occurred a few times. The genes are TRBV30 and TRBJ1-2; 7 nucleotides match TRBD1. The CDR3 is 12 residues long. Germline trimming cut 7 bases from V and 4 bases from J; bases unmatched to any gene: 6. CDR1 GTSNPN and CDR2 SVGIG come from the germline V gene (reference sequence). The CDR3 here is CALQGTPYGYTF. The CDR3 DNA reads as TGTGCCTTACAGGGGACCCCCTATGGCTACACCTTC.

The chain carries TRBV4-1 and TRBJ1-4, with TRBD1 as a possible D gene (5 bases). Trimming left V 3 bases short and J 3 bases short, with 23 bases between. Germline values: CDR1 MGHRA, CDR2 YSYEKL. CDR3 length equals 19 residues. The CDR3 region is CASSHIQTATNFPNEKLFF. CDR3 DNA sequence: TGCGCCAGCAGCCATATCCAGACAGCTACGAACTTCCCTAATGAAAAACTGTTTTTT.

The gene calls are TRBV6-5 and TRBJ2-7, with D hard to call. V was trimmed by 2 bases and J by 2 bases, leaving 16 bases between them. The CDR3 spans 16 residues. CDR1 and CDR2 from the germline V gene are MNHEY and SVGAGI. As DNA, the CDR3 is TGTGCCAGCAGTTACCTAAACCCGACATTTCCCTACGAGCAGTACTTC. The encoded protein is CASSYLNPTFPYEQYF.

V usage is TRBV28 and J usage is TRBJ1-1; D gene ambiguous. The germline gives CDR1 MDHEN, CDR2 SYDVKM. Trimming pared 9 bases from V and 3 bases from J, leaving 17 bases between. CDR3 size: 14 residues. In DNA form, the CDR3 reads TGTGCCAGTGTTCCGACTGGCGATTACACTGAAGCTTTCTTT. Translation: CASVPTGDYTEAFF.

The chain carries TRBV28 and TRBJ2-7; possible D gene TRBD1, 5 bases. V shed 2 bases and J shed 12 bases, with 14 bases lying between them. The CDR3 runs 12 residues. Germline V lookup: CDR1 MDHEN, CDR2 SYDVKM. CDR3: CASSLVGAVRYF. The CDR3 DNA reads TGTGCCAGCAGTTTAGTTGGGGCTGTTAGGTACTTC.

The CDR3 sequence: CATGADYGYTF. CDR3 nucleotides: TGTGCCACCGGAGCGGACTATGGCTACACCTTC. This rearrangement joins TRBV7-2 to TRBJ1-2; D remains unclear. The CDR3 sequence is 11 residues long. Trimming cost V 10 bases and J 3 bases, with 9 bases left between them. Germline V lookup: CDR1 SGHTA, CDR2 FQGNSA.

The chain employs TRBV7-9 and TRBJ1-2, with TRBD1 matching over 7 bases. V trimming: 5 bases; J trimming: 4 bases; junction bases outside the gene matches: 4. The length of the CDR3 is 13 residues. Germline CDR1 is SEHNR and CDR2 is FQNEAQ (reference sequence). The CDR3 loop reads CASSPEGAYGYTF. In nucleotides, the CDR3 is TGTGCCAGCAGCCCTGAGGGGGCCTATGGCTACACCTTC.

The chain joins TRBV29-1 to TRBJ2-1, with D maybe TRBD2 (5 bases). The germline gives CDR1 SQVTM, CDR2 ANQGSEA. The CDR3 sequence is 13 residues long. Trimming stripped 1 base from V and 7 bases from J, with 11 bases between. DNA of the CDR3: TGCAGCGTTGAAGTCCAAGCGGCGAATGAGCAGTTCTTC. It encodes CSVEVQAANEQFF.

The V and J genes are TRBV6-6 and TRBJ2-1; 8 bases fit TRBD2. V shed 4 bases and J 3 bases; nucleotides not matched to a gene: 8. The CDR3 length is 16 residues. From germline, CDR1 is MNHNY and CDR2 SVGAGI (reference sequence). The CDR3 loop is CASSSGGGPFYNEQFF. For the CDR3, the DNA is TGTGCCAGCAGTTCGGGAGGGGGTCCTTTCTACAATGAGCAGTTCTTC.